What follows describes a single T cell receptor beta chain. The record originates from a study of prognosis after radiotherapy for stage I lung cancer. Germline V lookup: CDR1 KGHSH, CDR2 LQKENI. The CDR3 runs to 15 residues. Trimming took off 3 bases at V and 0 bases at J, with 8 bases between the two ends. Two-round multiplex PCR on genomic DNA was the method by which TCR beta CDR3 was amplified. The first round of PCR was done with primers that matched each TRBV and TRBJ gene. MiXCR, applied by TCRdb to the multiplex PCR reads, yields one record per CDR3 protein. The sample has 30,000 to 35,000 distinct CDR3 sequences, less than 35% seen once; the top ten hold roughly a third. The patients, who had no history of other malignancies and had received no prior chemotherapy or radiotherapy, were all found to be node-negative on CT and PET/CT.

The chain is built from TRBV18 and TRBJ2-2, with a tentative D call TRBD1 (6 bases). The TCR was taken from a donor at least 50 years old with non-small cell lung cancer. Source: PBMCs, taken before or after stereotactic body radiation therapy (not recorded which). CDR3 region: CASSPRTANTGELFF. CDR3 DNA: TGTGCCAGCTCACCTCGGACAGCGAACACCGGGGAGCTGTTTTTT. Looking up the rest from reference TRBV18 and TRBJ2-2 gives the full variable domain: NAGVMQNPRHLVRRRGQEARLRCSPMKGHSHVYWYRQLPEEGLKFMVYLQKENIIDESGMPKERFSAEFPKEGPSILRIQQVVRGDSAAYFCASSPRTANTGELFFGEGSRLTVL.